These T cell receptor beta chains were read from a single sample in a study of vaccination effects on CD4 cells after COVID-19. The data were produced by immunoSEQ multiplex PCR, yet TCRdb's version contains in-frame clones alone and is incomplete. The sample has 25,000 to 30,000 clones; roughly 68% are singletons. Antigens for these TCRs are unknown. The starting material was CD4+ T cells from PBMCs cultured with HCoV-NL63 spike peptides, obtained before COVID-19 vaccination. Every receptor here comes from a human donor who received a COVID-19 vaccine. Both conserved end residues are part of each CDR3. Fields, in order: J gene, clone size, D gene, V gene, CDR3 DNA, CDR3 protein. The D gene is left open where the match is weak. For some rows the clone size is stated as once, few or many, or as a class when expanded; others skip it.

J: TRBJ1-5; size: NA; D: TRBD1; V: TRBV7-2; DNA: TGTGCCAGCAGCTTAAACAGGGGGGTCAATCAGCCCCAGCATTTT; CDR3: CASSLNRGVNQPQHF
J: TRBJ1-2; size: NA; D: TRBD1; V: TRBV30; DNA: TGTGCCTGGAGTCCAGGGGGCGGTGGCTACACCTTC; CDR3: CAWSPGGGGYTF
J: TRBJ1-5; size: NA; D: NA; V: TRBV19; DNA: TGTGCCAGTAGTACCCGACAGGGCAATCAGCCCCAGCATTTT; CDR3: CASSTRQGNQPQHF
J: TRBJ2-1; size: few; D: TRBD2; V: TRBV28; DNA: TGTGCCAGCAGTCCGGGTGGAGCGGGAGTATCTCGGGAGCAGTTCTTC; CDR3: CASSPGGAGVSREQFF
J: TRBJ1-2; size: NA; D: TRBD1; V: TRBV19; DNA: TGTGCCAGTAGTATGGGACAGGGGGACCTCTATGGCTACACCTTC; CDR3: CASSMGQGDLYGYTF
J: TRBJ1-2; size: NA; D: NA; V: TRBV7-2; DNA: TGTGCCAGCAGCAGTCAGTGGCCCTATGGCTACACCTTC; CDR3: CASSSQWPYGYTF
J: TRBJ2-2; size: NA; D: TRBD2; V: TRBV6-2/TRBV6-3; DNA: TGTGCCAGCAGTTATAGGACTAGCGGGGGCCTGAACACCGGGGAGCTGTTTTTT; CDR3: CASSYRTSGGLNTGELFF
J: TRBJ1-4; size: NA; D: TRBD1; V: TRBV7-2; DNA: TGTGCCAGCAGCTCCGGGACAGGGGCTGAAAAACTGTTTTTT; CDR3: CASSSGTGAEKLFF
J: TRBJ1-2; size: few; D: TRBD1; V: TRBV7-2; DNA: TGTGCCAGCAGCCCCAGGGGTCTGGTTCGACAGGGATATGGCTACACCTTC; CDR3: CASSPRGLVRQGYGYTF
J: TRBJ2-7; size: few; D: TRBD2; V: TRBV24-1; DNA: TGTGCCACCCAAGCGGGAGGGTTAAGCGAGCAGTACTTC; CDR3: CATQAGGLSEQYF
J: TRBJ2-7; size: NA; D: NA; V: TRBV10-3; DNA: TGTGCCATCAGTGGCCGCGGTACTTACGAGCAGTACTTC; CDR3: CAISGRGTYEQYF
J: TRBJ2-1; size: NA; D: NA; V: TRBV12-3/TRBV12-4; DNA: TGTGCCAGCGGGCAGGGTAGGGGTGAGCAGTTCTTC; CDR3: CASGQGRGEQFF
J: TRBJ1-6; size: NA; D: TRBD1; V: TRBV27; DNA: TGTGCCAGCAGCCTGGACAGGGACGGTTCACCCCTCCACTTT; CDR3: CASSLDRDGSPLHF
J: TRBJ2-3; size: few; D: TRBD2; V: TRBV2; DNA: TGTGCCAGCGCCCGAAGCGGGAGTATTACAGATACGCAGTATTTT; CDR3: CASARSGSITDTQYF
J: TRBJ1-5; size: NA; D: TRBD1; V: TRBV24-1; DNA: TGTGCCACCAGTGATCCCCCCGGGACAGGGGGCAATCAGCCCCAGCATTTT; CDR3: CATSDPPGTGGNQPQHF
J: TRBJ1-2; size: NA; D: NA; V: TRBV12-3/TRBV12-4; DNA: TGTGCCAGCAGGGGGATCCAACCCTATGGCTACACCTTC; CDR3: CASRGIQPYGYTF
J: TRBJ1-2; size: NA; D: NA; V: TRBV30; DNA: TGTGCCTGGAGTGTACGGGTACCCGATCGTGGCTACACCTTC; CDR3: CAWSVRVPDRGYTF
J: TRBJ1-2; size: NA; D: NA; V: TRBV4-3; DNA: TGCGCCAGCAGCCAAGATGCCAGAGCTAACTATGGCTACACCTTC; CDR3: CASSQDARANYGYTF
J: TRBJ1-1; size: NA; D: NA; V: TRBV10-3; DNA: TGTGCCATCGGGGCTCGATGGCGGGCAGATAACACTGAAGCTTTCTTT; CDR3: CAIGARWRADNTEAFF
J: TRBJ2-3; size: NA; D: TRBD2; V: TRBV4-1; DNA: TGCGCCAGCAGCCAAGATGTGTGGACTAGCGGGACGGAAGGCACAGATACGCAGTATTTT; CDR3: CASSQDVWTSGTEGTDTQYF
J: TRBJ2-5; size: NA; D: TRBD1; V: TRBV7-9; DNA: TGTGCCAGCAGCTCCGGACAGGGGACGTACCAAGAGACCCAGTACTTC; CDR3: CASSSGQGTYQETQYF
J: TRBJ2-7; size: few; D: NA; V: TRBV6-6; DNA: TGTGCCAGCAGTACAAATTACGAGCAGTACTTC; CDR3: CASSTNYEQYF
J: TRBJ2-3; size: NA; D: TRBD2; V: TRBV5-4; DNA: TGTGCCAGCAGCCCGGGACTAGCGGTCACAGATACGCAGTATTTT; CDR3: CASSPGLAVTDTQYF
J: TRBJ1-4; size: NA; D: TRBD1; V: TRBV30; DNA: TGTGCCTGGAGTGTTGGGACGACAGGGTTTTATAGAGAAAAACTGTTTTTT; CDR3: CAWSVGTTGFYREKLFF
J: TRBJ1-1; size: NA; D: NA; V: TRBV6-2/TRBV6-3; DNA: TGTGCCAGCAGTTACTATAGGACTGAAGCTTTCTTT; CDR3: CASSYYRTEAFF
J: TRBJ2-4; size: NA; D: NA; V: TRBV7-2; DNA: TGTGCCAGCAGCTTAGTGGTCTCGCCAGCTATTTTTAAAAACATTCAGTACTTC; CDR3: CASSLVVSPAIFKNIQYF
J: TRBJ2-1; size: once; D: NA; V: TRBV24-1; DNA: TGTGCCACCAGTGATTATAGAGGAGCCTACAATGAGCAGTTCTTC; CDR3: CATSDYRGAYNEQFF
J: TRBJ1-1; size: few; D: NA; V: TRBV11-3; DNA: TGTGCCAGCAGCTTAACCCTGAACACTGAAGCTTTCTTT; CDR3: CASSLTLNTEAFF
J: TRBJ1-6; size: NA; D: NA; V: TRBV5-6; DNA: TGTGCCAGCAGCTTGGTTCAGGGACGTAATTCACCCCTCCACTTT; CDR3: CASSLVQGRNSPLHF
J: TRBJ2-1; size: NA; D: TRBD2; V: TRBV6-4; DNA: TGTGCCAGCAGTGAGACTAGCGGGTACAATGAGCAGTTCTTC; CDR3: CASSETSGYNEQFF
J: TRBJ1-2; size: NA; D: NA; V: TRBV24-1; DNA: TGTGCCACCAGTGACTCCTGCGGAAGGGCAAATCGGTTTATTCTTGGGTATGGCTACACCTTC; CDR3: CATSDSCGRANRFILGYGYTF
J: TRBJ1-1; size: NA; D: TRBD1; V: TRBV5-1; DNA: TGCGCCAGCAGCTTGGCGACAGGGGGCAGAAACACTGAAGCTTTCTTT; CDR3: CASSLATGGRNTEAFF
J: TRBJ1-2; size: NA; D: NA; V: TRBV21-1; DNA: TGTGCCAGCAGCAAACAACCGGGGGACAGCGTATACTATGGCTACACCTTC; CDR3: CASSKQPGDSVYYGYTF
J: TRBJ2-7; size: NA; D: TRBD1; V: TRBV25-1; DNA: TGTGCCAGCAGTGAAAGCAGAGGGACAGGGGCCTACGAGCAGTACTTC; CDR3: CASSESRGTGAYEQYF
J: TRBJ2-7; size: NA; D: NA; V: TRBV5-4; DNA: TGTGCCAGCAGCTTGGGGGAATCCGAGCAGTACTTC; CDR3: CASSLGESEQYF
J: TRBJ1-1; size: few; D: TRBD1; V: TRBV6-5; DNA: TGTGCCACATTTCCTTTGTGGACAGGGGGCACTGAAGCTTTCTTT; CDR3: CATFPLWTGGTEAFF
J: TRBJ2-1; size: NA; D: NA; V: TRBV5-6; DNA: TGTGCCAGCAGCTTGAGGCTTAACAATGAGCAGTTCTTC; CDR3: CASSLRLNNEQFF
J: TRBJ2-7; size: NA; D: NA; V: TRBV14; DNA: TGTGCCAGCAGCCAAGTATCGAGTTACGAGCAGTACTTC; CDR3: CASSQVSSYEQYF
J: TRBJ1-1; size: NA; D: NA; V: TRBV27; DNA: TGTGCCAGCAGTCGCTCGACCAGAGTCACTGAAGCTTTCTTT; CDR3: CASSRSTRVTEAFF
J: TRBJ2-5; size: NA; D: TRBD2; V: TRBV6-1; DNA: TGTGCCAGCAGTGGAGGGGGACTAGCGGGGAAAGAGACCCAGTACTTC; CDR3: CASSGGGLAGKETQYF
J: TRBJ2-7; size: NA; D: NA; V: TRBV28; DNA: TGTGCCAGCAGTCAGGACAGTCCCTACGAGCAGTACTTC; CDR3: CASSQDSPYEQYF
J: TRBJ2-1; size: NA; D: NA; V: TRBV27; DNA: TGTGCCAGCAGTAGGACTCTAGACGGGAGTCTTTTATACAATGAGCAGTTCTTC; CDR3: CASSRTLDGSLLYNEQFF
J: TRBJ2-3; size: NA; D: NA; V: TRBV11-3; DNA: TGTGCCAGCAGCTCCGGGACGGTTAGCACAGATACGCAGTATTTT; CDR3: CASSSGTVSTDTQYF
J: TRBJ2-5; size: NA; D: TRBD2; V: TRBV3-1/TRBV3-2; DNA: TGTGCCAGCAGCCAAGCGGGACTAGACGGCGAGACCCAGTACTTC; CDR3: CASSQAGLDGETQYF
J: TRBJ2-5; size: few; D: TRBD1; V: TRBV5-8; DNA: TGTGCCAGCAGCAAACCCTGGGGACAGCAAGAGACCCAGTACTTC; CDR3: CASSKPWGQQETQYF
J: TRBJ2-1; size: NA; D: NA; V: TRBV29-1; DNA: TGCAGCGTTGTTAGGGACTCCTTGGTCAATGAGCAGTTCTTC; CDR3: CSVVRDSLVNEQFF
J: TRBJ2-3; size: once; D: NA; V: TRBV7-2; DNA: TGTGCCAGCAGCTTTGGCTCTAGCACAGATACGCAGTATTTT; CDR3: CASSFGSSTDTQYF
J: TRBJ1-2; size: few; D: NA; V: TRBV9; DNA: TGTGCCAGCAGCAACACAGTCTCCCGGATTTATGGCTACACCTTC; CDR3: CASSNTVSRIYGYTF
J: TRBJ1-4; size: NA; D: NA; V: TRBV10-2; DNA: TGCGCCAGCAGTGAGCAGGGTTCAACTAATGAAAAACTGTTTTTT; CDR3: CASSEQGSTNEKLFF
J: TRBJ2-2; size: once; D: NA; V: TRBV7-2; DNA: TGTGCCAGCAGCTTACAGTACAACACCGGGGAGCTGTTTTTT; CDR3: CASSLQYNTGELFF
J: TRBJ1-5; size: NA; D: NA; V: TRBV6-1; DNA: TGTGCCAGCAGTGAGATGGGGGTCAATCAGCCCCAGCATTTT; CDR3: CASSEMGVNQPQHF
J: TRBJ2-3; size: NA; D: TRBD1; V: TRBV3-1/TRBV3-2; DNA: TGTGCCAGCAGCCAATTACAGGGGGCGCGTTTTGGTACGCAGTATTTT; CDR3: CASSQLQGARFGTQYF
J: TRBJ2-7; size: NA; D: NA; V: TRBV7-9; DNA: TGTGCCAGCAGCTTAGAGGGGAAATCTCCCGAGCAGTACTTC; CDR3: CASSLEGKSPEQYF
J: TRBJ2-2; size: few; D: NA; V: TRBV1; DNA: TGCACCAGCAGCATACTTGGGCCCGTCGGAACCGGGGAGCTGTTTTTT; CDR3: CTSSILGPVGTGELFF
J: TRBJ1-1; size: NA; D: NA; V: TRBV5-1; DNA: TGCGCCAGCAGCTTGGGTCCGGTAGACACTGAAGCTTTCTTT; CDR3: CASSLGPVDTEAFF
J: TRBJ1-1; size: few; D: NA; V: TRBV28; DNA: TGTGCCAGCAGTCCCGCGACAGCTATGAACACTGAAGCTTTCTTT; CDR3: CASSPATAMNTEAFF
J: TRBJ1-1; size: once; D: NA; V: TRBV10-3; DNA: TGTGCCATCGCCGGGGACTTCACTGAAGCTTTCTTT; CDR3: CAIAGDFTEAFF
J: TRBJ2-3; size: NA; D: NA; V: TRBV29-1; DNA: TGCAGCGTTGAGGGTATACGGGTCACAGATACGCAGTATTTT; CDR3: CSVEGIRVTDTQYF